The sequence of this T cell receptor (beta chain) was determined in a study of blood T cells in healthy people across ages. Across the whole study: Capture via template switching afforded approximately one barcoded beta molecule per two T cells.

Concerning this clonotype itself: No antigen is known for it.

The CDR3 runs to 15 residues. After removal of 6 bases from V and 5 bases from J, the junction contained 12 bases not matched to a gene. Germline loops: CDR1 MNHNS, CDR2 SASEGT. Then a second PCR, running roughly 6 to 11 cycles, was carried out with a sample-barcoded 5' primer and a J-beta primer mix. Each TCR beta cDNA got a 12-nucleotide random molecular identifier. TCRdb re-called the 5' RACE reads through MiXCR, storing one row per CDR3 protein. Among about 640,000 distinct CDR3 sequences, roughly two fifths were seen once, and the ten largest hold around 32%. Total RNA, at least 5.5 micrograms per sample, came from PBMCs. General observations from the study: Possibly, changes in expanded clonotypes were confounded because donor CMV status was unknown.

This receptor was identified in an older man in good health. The V and J genes are TRBV6-1 and TRBJ2-5; 7 bases align to TRBD2. The specimen sequenced was blood. The CDR3 region is CASSLPGGGGETQYF. The CDR3 DNA reads as TGTGCCAGCAGCCTCCCGGGGGGAGGCGGGGAGACCCAGTACTTC.